These 20 T cell receptor beta chains originate from one sample sequenced in a study of blood T cell repertoires in COVID-19. Using immunoSEQ multiplex PCR, the repertoire was profiled, and TCRdb retains in-frame clones only, with some absent. The sample lists under 250,000 clones; 81% were seen once. Sequencing was performed on PBMCs or T cells enriched from blood (not recorded which). These TCRs come from a woman aged 50 to 60 with acute COVID-19.

The chain links TRBV7-8 to TRBJ1-6; possibly TRBD1 for D (6 bases). Germline CDR1 reads SGHVS; CDR2 reads FQNEAQ. The germline V and J ends were trimmed by 1 base and 6 bases, with 10 bases remaining between them. There are 15 residues in the CDR3. The DNA of the CDR3 is TGTGCCAGCAGCTTAGGTCGGGGGGCTAATTCACCCCTCCACTTT. It encodes CASSLGRGANSPLHF.

The chain combines TRBV20-1 with TRBJ1-5; D is possibly TRBD1 (5 bases). Germline V gene data show CDR1 as DFQATT and CDR2 as SNEGSKA (reference sequence). The length of the CDR3 is 11 residues. V lost 5 bases and J lost 7, with 9 bases in between. The CDR3, as DNA: TGCAGTGCTTCGTCAGGGCAGCCCCAGCATTTT. It specifies CSASSGQPQHF.

With respect to this clone: The sample carries other DNA sequences with the same CDR3. The chain recombines TRBV19 with TRBJ1-5; D may be TRBD1 (5 bases). Germline lookup yields CDR1 LNHDA and CDR2 SQIVND (reference sequence). Between the trimmed V and J ends, which lost 9 bases and 0 bases, there was a span of 6 bases. CDR3 length: 12 amino acids. As DNA, the CDR3 is TGTGCCAGCAGGGATAGCAATCAGCCCCAGCATTTT. It translates to CASRDSNQPQHF.

This clone has just one count. The rearrangement links TRBV5-6 to TRBJ1-2, with D possibly TRBD1 on 6 matching bases. Deletions cut 3 bases from V and 4 bases from J, with 10 bases between. The CDR3 runs 13 residues. The germline V gene has CDR1 SGHDT and CDR2 YYEEEE. CDR3 sequence (DNA): TGTGCCAGCAGCTACGGACAGTTCTATGGCTACACCTTC. It specifies CASSYGQFYGYTF.

In its sample, this clone was seen a few times. The chain links TRBV2 to TRBJ2-7; D not certain. The germline gives CDR1 SNHLY, CDR2 FYNNEI. Trimming removed 2 bases at V and 3 bases at J, with 5 bases between. The length of the CDR3 is 12 residues. The CDR3 loop is CASSETSYEQYF. CDR3 DNA: TGTGCCAGCAGTGAAACGAGCTACGAGCAGTACTTC.

This clone was seen only once. This chain uses TRBV27 with TRBJ1-4; D is undetermined. This CDR3 spans 11 amino acids. Trimming left V 6 bases short and J 10 bases short, with 9 bases between. Germline CDR1 reads MNHEY; CDR2 reads SMNVEV (reference sequence). CDR3 nucleotides: TGTGCCAGCAGCGAGGCCGGAAAACTGTTTTTT. This gives the protein CASSEAGKLFF.

The rearrangement joins TRBV11-2 to TRBJ2-3, with TRBD2 as a possible D gene (6 bases). Germline-derived CDR1 and CDR2 are SGHAT and FQNNGV. This CDR3 spans 18 amino acids. The ends were cut back, 5 bases at V and 6 bases at J, with 27 bases in the middle. CDR3 region: CASSIYPARGGFADTQYF. The CDR3 bases are TGTGCCAGCAGCATTTATCCCGCGCGAGGAGGGTTCGCGGATACGCAGTATTTT.

The chain is built from TRBV6-5 and TRBJ2-6; possibly TRBD1 for D (6 bases). The CDR3 consists of 16 residues. Per germline, CDR1 MNHEY and CDR2 SVGAGI. V shed 2 bases and J shed 4 bases, with 12 bases lying between them. CDR3 DNA sequence: TGTGCCAGCAGTTACAAAGGGGGATACGGGGCCAACGTCCTGACTTTC. It is translated as CASSYKGGYGANVLTF.

The chain employs TRBV6-1 and TRBJ2-7; weak D call: TRBD1 (5 bases). From germline, CDR1 is MNHNS and CDR2 SASEGT. The CDR3 is made up of 13 amino acids. Deletions cut 3 bases from V and 7 bases from J, with 13 bases between. The DNA for the CDR3 is TGTGCCAGCAGTGAGGCAGGGATGAGGGAGCAGTACTTC. This gives the protein CASSEAGMREQYF.

The CDR3 loop is CASTQTGSREETQYF. In DNA, the CDR3 is TGTGCCAGCACCCAAACAGGTTCAAGGGAAGAGACCCAGTACTTC. The chain carries TRBV7-2 and TRBJ2-5, with a tentative D call TRBD1 (5 bases). V gave up 7 bases and J gave up 3 bases, with 18 bases separating them. This CDR3 has 15 residues. The V gene's germline CDR1 is SGHTA and CDR2 FQGNSA.

A few counts support this clone. The rearrangement joins TRBV7-9 to TRBJ2-7; TRBD1 aligns across 9 bases. Germline CDR1 and CDR2: SEHNR and FQNEAQ (reference sequence). This CDR3 has 15 amino acids. Trimming cost V 3 bases and J 0 bases; bases outside gene matches: 3. The CDR3 nucleotides are TGTGCCAGCAGCTTTCCGGGACAGGGCTCCTACGAGCAGTACTTC. Its translation is CASSFPGQGSYEQYF.

The chain combines TRBV4-3 with TRBJ2-1, with 13 bases matching TRBD2. The germline V gene has CDR1 LGHNA and CDR2 YSLEER. The ends lost 4 bases at V and 8 bases at J; junction bases unmatched: 8. CDR3 length: 16 residues. Here the CDR3 DNA reads TGCGCCAGCAGCCGTACGGGACTAGCGGGATTGGATGAGCAGTTCTTC. Residues: CASSRTGLAGLDEQFF.

The V and J genes are TRBV5-8 and TRBJ2-7; D possibly corresponds to TRBD2 (5 bases). The germline gives CDR1 SGHTS, CDR2 YDEGEE. Between the trimmed V and J ends, which lost 0 bases and 0 bases, there was a span of 7 bases. The CDR3 covers 14 residues. CDR3 region: CASSLAAGSYEQYF. The DNA for the CDR3 is TGTGCCAGCAGCTTGGCTGCGGGCTCCTACGAGCAGTACTTC.

V usage is TRBV19 and J usage is TRBJ1-4, with 12 bases identical to TRBD1. V was pared by 6 bases and J by 5 bases, with 7 bases of the junction left unmatched. Germline V gene sequence: CDR1 LNHDA, CDR2 SQIVND (reference sequence). The CDR3 covers 16 residues. The CDR3 DNA reads as TGTGCCAGTAGCCGGGACAGGGGGCCCGCAAATGAAAAACTGTTTTTT. This encodes CASSRDRGPANEKLFF.

V usage is TRBV3-1 (or the pseudogene TRBV3-2) and J usage is TRBJ2-3; 12 nucleotides line up with TRBD2. J lost 0 bases, V lost 4 bases, and 11 bases had no gene match. Germline V gene sequence: CDR1 LGHDT, CDR2 YNNKEL (reference sequence). The CDR3 is made up of 19 amino acids. The CDR3 nucleotides are TGTGCCAGCAGCCCTAGAGCGACTAGCGGGGGAGAAAGCACAGATACGCAGTATTTT. Translating it yields CASSPRATSGGESTDTQYF.

The J gene is TRBJ1-1, the V gene TRBV18; 8 nucleotides match TRBD1. V lost 1 base to trimming and J lost 6 bases; unmatched junction nucleotides: 4. Per the germline V gene, CDR1 is KGHSH and CDR2 is LQKENI. The CDR3 contains 14 residues. This CDR3 is CASSPRTGKAEAFF. The CDR3, as DNA: TGTGCCAGCTCACCACGGACAGGGAAGGCTGAAGCTTTCTTT.

The chain recombines TRBV5-1 with TRBJ1-2; 7 nucleotides agree with TRBD1. The CDR3 length is 18 residues. The trim removed 4 bases at V and 2 bases at J, leaving 17 bases unmatched. The germline gives CDR1 SGHRS, CDR2 YFSETQ. CDR3 nucleotides: TGCGCCAGCAGCCGCAGCCCGGATGACAGGGATGCAAACTATGGCTACACCTTC. This gives the protein CASSRSPDDRDANYGYTF.

This chain's CDR3 is CASSLLGIGRVAGLTYNEQFF. DNA of the CDR3: TGTGCCAGCAGTTTGCTGGGCATAGGGAGGGTCGCGGGACTAACCTACAATGAGCAGTTCTTC. The rearrangement joins TRBV28 to TRBJ2-1; 7 bases agree with TRBD2. The CDR3 sequence is 21 residues long. The V gene's germline CDR1 is MDHEN and CDR2 SYDVKM. Trimming cost V 3 bases and J 2 bases; bases outside gene matches: 22.

This clone occurred once. CDR3 amino acids: CASSRQGYEQYF. The CDR3 nucleotides are TGTGCCAGCAGCCGACAGGGCTACGAGCAGTACTTC. V and J are TRBV5-6 and TRBJ2-7; 7 nucleotides line up with TRBD1. Germline CDR1 reads SGHDT; CDR2 reads YYEEEE. J was trimmed by 3 bases and V by 4 bases; bases with no gene match: 1. This CDR3 is built from 12 residues.

The V and J genes are TRBV11-2 and TRBJ2-2, with D uncertain. The length of the CDR3 is 13 residues. The V gene's germline CDR1 is SGHAT and CDR2 FQNNGV. V lost 5 bases and J lost 2, with 6 bases in between. The CDR3 sequence: CASSTVNTGELFF. The CDR3 DNA sequence: TGTGCCAGCAGCACAGTCAACACCGGGGAGCTGTTTTTT. Drawing the rest from reference TRBV11-2 and TRBJ2-2, the complete variable domain is EAGVAQSPRYKIIEKRQSVAFWCNPISGHATLYWYQQILGQGPKLLIQFQNNGVVDDSQLPKDRFSAERLKGVDSTLKIQPAKLEDSAVYLCASSTVNTGELFFGEGSRLTVL.